These T cell receptor beta chains were read from a single sample in a study of T-cell reconstitution after alpha-beta-depleted transplantation in children. A single record per CDR3 protein comes from TCRdb applying MiXCR to the PCR reads. The table records 700,000 to 850,000 distinct CDR3 sequences, roughly 15% of them present only once. The source was PBMCs, mostly from graft donor cells, collected 360 days after TCRalphabeta/CD19-depleted stem cell transplant. Receptors originate from a male patient between 10 and 17 years old who had a stem cell transplant for acute lymphoblastic leukemia, so the T cells may come from the graft donor. Each CDR3 is given with its conserved first and last residue. D genes are given only for firm matches. Clone size is stated in some rows and not others, as once, few, many or a class when expanded.

j_gene: TRBJ2-1
abundance: few
d_gene: TRBD2
v_gene: TRBV18
CDR3aa: CASSPLETSGRVYNEQFF
CDR3nt: TGTGCCAGCTCACCTCTCGAGACTAGCGGGAGGGTCTACAATGAGCAGTTCTTC

j_gene: TRBJ2-5
abundance: .
d_gene: .
v_gene: TRBV29-1
CDR3aa: CSVVYRGLQETQYF
CDR3nt: TGCAGCGTTGTATACAGGGGACTTCAAGAGACCCAGTACTTC

j_gene: TRBJ2-1
abundance: few
d_gene: .
v_gene: TRBV5-1
CDR3aa: CASSRDGLTYNEQFF
CDR3nt: TGCGCCAGCAGCCGCGACGGTTTGACTTACAATGAGCAGTTCTTC

j_gene: TRBJ2-1
abundance: few
d_gene: .
v_gene: TRBV3-1
CDR3aa: CASSSDLIITSYNEQFF
CDR3nt: TGTGCCAGCAGCTCTGACCTTATAATAACCTCCTACAATGAGCAGTTCTTC

j_gene: TRBJ2-1
abundance: few
d_gene: TRBD2
v_gene: TRBV20-1
CDR3aa: CSARPLAASYNEQFF
CDR3nt: TGCAGTGCTAGACCGCTAGCGGCCTCCTACAATGAGCAGTTCTTC

j_gene: TRBJ2-1
abundance: many
d_gene: .
v_gene: TRBV29-1
CDR3aa: CSGDPRDSYNEQFF
CDR3nt: TGCAGCGGTGATCCCCGGGACTCCTACAATGAGCAGTTCTTC

j_gene: TRBJ2-7
abundance: few
d_gene: TRBD2
v_gene: TRBV5-1
CDR3aa: CASSRAGTSGVIYEQYF
CDR3nt: TGCGCCAGCAGCCGAGCCGGGACTAGCGGGGTCATATACGAGCAGTACTTC

j_gene: TRBJ2-2
abundance: few
d_gene: .
v_gene: TRBV10-3
CDR3aa: CAIKLGRRRGELFF
CDR3nt: TGTGCCATCAAGTTAGGCAGGCGCCGGGGGGAGCTGTTTTTT

j_gene: TRBJ2-2
abundance: few
d_gene: .
v_gene: TRBV24-1
CDR3aa: CATGGGSTGELFF
CDR3nt: TGTGCCACTGGAGGGGGGAGTACCGGGGAGCTGTTTTTT

j_gene: TRBJ1-3
abundance: many
d_gene: TRBD1
v_gene: TRBV12-3/TRBV12-4
CDR3aa: CASSYGDRGTNTIYF
CDR3nt: TGTGCCAGCAGTTACGGGGACAGGGGGACCAACACCATATATTTT

j_gene: TRBJ1-1
abundance: many
d_gene: .
v_gene: TRBV25-1
CDR3aa: CASSPGPEAFF
CDR3nt: TGTGCCAGCAGCCCCGGGCCTGAAGCTTTCTTT

j_gene: TRBJ2-7
abundance: .
d_gene: .
v_gene: TRBV9
CDR3aa: CASSVEVRGYEQYF
CDR3nt: TGTGCCAGCAGCGTAGAGGTCCGGGGCTACGAGCAGTACTTC

j_gene: TRBJ2-7
abundance: .
d_gene: TRBD2
v_gene: TRBV5-1
CDR3aa: CASSLASGREVSYEQYF
CDR3nt: TGCGCCAGCAGCTTGGCTAGCGGGAGGGAAGTATCCTACGAGCAGTACTTC

j_gene: TRBJ2-1
abundance: few
d_gene: TRBD2
v_gene: TRBV6-6
CDR3aa: CASSYSAGGEQFF
CDR3nt: TGTGCCAGCAGTTACTCAGCGGGAGGGGAGCAGTTCTTC

j_gene: TRBJ2-5
abundance: .
d_gene: TRBD1
v_gene: TRBV4-2
CDR3aa: CASSQELTGQETQYF
CDR3nt: TGTGCCAGCAGCCAAGAGCTGACAGGGCAAGAGACCCAGTACTTC

j_gene: TRBJ2-1
abundance: many
d_gene: TRBD1
v_gene: TRBV5-4
CDR3aa: CATRVGGNQFF
CDR3nt: TGTGCTACAAGAGTAGGGGGCAATCAGTTCTTC

j_gene: TRBJ1-1
abundance: .
d_gene: .
v_gene: TRBV27
CDR3aa: CASGWGQMNTEAFF
CDR3nt: TGTGCCAGCGGTTGGGGTCAAATGAACACTGAAGCTTTCTTT

j_gene: TRBJ2-1
abundance: .
d_gene: TRBD2
v_gene: TRBV13
CDR3aa: CASSATGLAGGDNEQFF
CDR3nt: TGTGCCAGCAGCGCTACGGGACTAGCGGGTGGGGACAATGAGCAGTTCTTC

j_gene: TRBJ2-7
abundance: .
d_gene: TRBD1
v_gene: TRBV27
CDR3aa: CASSPGQVRYEQYF
CDR3nt: TGTGCCAGCAGTCCCGGACAGGTACGCTACGAGCAGTACTTC

j_gene: TRBJ2-6
abundance: .
d_gene: TRBD1
v_gene: TRBV5-1
CDR3aa: CASSPYPGQGAPGANVLTF
CDR3nt: TGCGCCAGCAGCCCATACCCGGGACAGGGGGCTCCTGGGGCCAACGTCCTGACTTTC

j_gene: TRBJ1-4
abundance: few
d_gene: TRBD1
v_gene: TRBV7-9
CDR3aa: CASSLDGQGNEKLFF
CDR3nt: TGTGCCAGCAGCTTAGACGGACAGGGAAATGAAAAACTGTTTTTT

j_gene: TRBJ2-1
abundance: few
d_gene: .
v_gene: TRBV20-1
CDR3aa: CTQGILTSYNEQFF
CDR3nt: TGCACTCAGGGCATACTTACCTCCTACAATGAGCAGTTCTTC

j_gene: TRBJ2-7
abundance: .
d_gene: .
v_gene: TRBV9
CDR3aa: CASSVVQDEYF
CDR3nt: TGTGCCAGCAGCGTAGTTCAGGACGAGTACTTC

j_gene: TRBJ2-3
abundance: .
d_gene: .
v_gene: TRBV5-5
CDR3aa: CASSQAIPDTQYF
CDR3nt: TGTGCCAGCAGCCAAGCGATCCCAGATACGCAGTATTTT

j_gene: TRBJ2-7
abundance: many
d_gene: .
v_gene: TRBV20-1
CDR3aa: CSARDGDYRGALKEQYF
CDR3nt: TGCAGTGCTAGAGATGGGGATTATAGGGGGGCGCTTAAAGAGCAGTACTTC

j_gene: TRBJ2-3
abundance: .
d_gene: .
v_gene: TRBV7-9
CDR3aa: CASTRRFTDTQYF
CDR3nt: TGTGCCAGCACCCGGAGATTCACAGATACGCAGTATTTT